The 20 T cell receptor beta chains listed next were all sequenced from one sample in a study of blood T cell repertoires in COVID-19. Produced via immunoSEQ multiplex PCR; TCRdb's table is partial and in-frame only. The table shows 250,000 to 350,000 clones, with approximately 84% occurring only once. The specimen sequenced was peripheral blood. The receptors shown here come from a human donor with COVID-19, enrolled during active disease. The donor label of this sample is uncertain.

The rearrangement uses TRBV30 and TRBJ1-2, with 12 bases matching TRBD1. The V and J ends lost 3 bases and 10 bases, in that order; junction bases with no gene match: 3. Germline CDR1 and CDR2: GTSNPN and SVGIG (reference sequence). The CDR3 spans 12 residues. The CDR3 spells CAWRGTGGAYTF. In DNA, the CDR3 is TGTGCCTGGAGGGGGACAGGGGGCGCCTACACCTTC.

The chain joins TRBV7-2 to TRBJ2-1, with D perhaps matching TRBD2 (5 bases). Trimming removed 3 bases from V and 5 bases from J, with 11 bases in between. Germline lookup yields CDR1 SGHTA and CDR2 FQGNSA. The CDR3 has 14 residues. CDR3 DNA: TGTGCCAGCAGCTTGGTAGCGAGAAACAATGAGCAGTTCTTC. Protein: CASSLVARNNEQFF.

The V call is TRBV19, the J call TRBJ1-2; the match to TRBD1 covers 9 bases. Losses at the gene ends were 5 bases for V and 7 bases for J; bases not matched to a gene: 8. Germline lookup yields CDR1 LNHDA and CDR2 SQIVND (reference sequence). This CDR3 region has 14 residues. CDR3 DNA sequence: TGTGCCAGTAGTCCCAGGACAGGGGCGGGTGGCTACACCTTC. Its protein is CASSPRTGAGGYTF.

The genes are TRBV30 and TRBJ1-3, with D unclear. Trimming took 3 bases from V and 0 from J, leaving 9 bases between them. CDR1 GTSNPN and CDR2 SVGIG come from the germline V gene (reference sequence). The CDR3 totals 14 residues. CDR3 DNA: TGTGCCTGGAGCTTCAGGTTCTCTGGAAACACCATATATTTT. Protein sequence: CAWSFRFSGNTIYF.

The chain combines TRBV15 with TRBJ2-1; D is perhaps TRBD1 (5 bases). The V gene's germline CDR1 is LNHNV and CDR2 YYDKDF (reference sequence). V dropped 0 bases and J dropped 8 bases, with 14 bases sitting between them. The CDR3 is 15 amino acids. CDR3: CATSRDRVAGHEQFF. CDR3 DNA sequence: TGTGCCACCAGCAGAGATAGAGTGGCAGGGCATGAGCAGTTCTTC.

The chain combines TRBV11-1 with TRBJ1-1; D is perhaps TRBD1 (5 bases). V was clipped by 1 base and J by 0 bases, with 6 bases between them. The CDR3 sequence is 14 residues long. Germline V gives CDR1 SGHAT, CDR2 FQDESV (reference sequence). In DNA, the CDR3 is TGTGCCAGCAGCTTAGTACAGGTGAACACTGAAGCTTTCTTT. As protein: CASSLVQVNTEAFF.

V and J are TRBV5-4 and TRBJ1-5; perhaps TRBD1 as D (6 bases). The CDR3 is 15 residues long. The V end was cut by 1 base, the J end by 2 bases, with 10 bases between. Germline V gives CDR1 SGHNT, CDR2 YYREEE (reference sequence). CDR3 region: CASSLLPGGNQPQHF. In DNA form, the CDR3 reads TGTGCCAGCAGCTTGTTACCAGGGGGCAATCAGCCCCAGCATTTT. Filled out from reference TRBV5-4 and TRBJ1-5, the complete variable domain reads ETGVTQSPTHLIKTRGQQVTLRCSSQSGHNTVSWYQQALGQGPQFIFQYYREEENGRGNFPPRFSGLQFPNYSSELNVNALELDDSALYLCASSLLPGGNQPQHFGDGTRLSIL.

V usage is TRBV23-1 and J usage is TRBJ1-3, with a tentative D call TRBD1 (6 bases). TRBV23-1 carries the ORF label, with uncertain function. The length of the CDR3 is 17 residues. V was shortened by 0 bases and J by 0 bases, with 12 bases between the two germline ends. The DNA of the CDR3 is TGCGCCAGCAGTCAATCAGAGGGGGACAACTCTGGAAACACCATATATTTT. It is translated as CASSQSEGDNSGNTIYF.

This clone has more than one count but fewer than ten. V and J are TRBV9 and TRBJ2-1; TRBD2 aligns across 15 bases. CDR1 and CDR2 from the germline V gene are SGDLS and YYNGEE. Trimming cost V 3 bases and J 12 bases; bases outside gene matches: 7. CDR3 length equals 15 residues. CDR3 in amino acids: CASSALPGLAGGQFF. The CDR3 nucleotides read TGTGCCAGCAGCGCCCTCCCGGGACTAGCGGGAGGGCAGTTCTTC.

The rearrangement joins TRBV7-8 to TRBJ2-7, with 8 bases identical to TRBD1. CDR3 length equals 13 residues. Trimming cost V 3 bases and J 6 bases; bases outside gene matches: 4. The V gene's germline CDR1 is SGHVS and CDR2 FQNEAQ. The CDR3 loop is CASSFGTGGEQYF. Here the CDR3 DNA reads TGTGCCAGCAGCTTTGGGACAGGAGGCGAGCAGTACTTC.

This clone has more than one count but fewer than ten. Here the CDR3 reads CASSLPSLRCTDTQYF. Here the CDR3 DNA reads TGTGCCAGCAGTCTCCCATCTCTGCGATGCACAGATACGCAGTATTTT. The chain carries TRBV21-1 and TRBJ2-3; the table names TRBD2, a call not compared with the DNA. TRBV21-1 is a pseudogene. The CDR3 runs to 16 residues.

Points on this clone: A much larger clone is a single base away; this may be a read error. V usage is TRBV27 and J usage is TRBJ1-1; D is undetermined. CDR3 length equals 12 residues. The germline V gene encodes CDR1 MNHEY and CDR2 SMNVEV (reference sequence). Trimming took off 10 bases at V and 1 base at J, with 10 bases between the two ends. The CDR3 spells CATSRGNTEAFF. Written as DNA, the CDR3 is TGTGCCACCAGCCGGGGGAACACTGAAGCTTTCTTT.

V gene TRBV4-3 combines with J gene TRBJ2-7; 8 bases are a match to TRBD2. Germline loops: CDR1 LGHNA, CDR2 YSLEER. Trimming removed 0 bases from V and 7 bases from J; junction bases left unmatched: 20. The CDR3 length is 19 residues. In DNA, the CDR3 is TGCGCCAGCAGCCAAGATCCTCCCACGGGAGGGTACGGATGGGTAGAGCAGTACTTC. It encodes CASSQDPPTGGYGWVEQYF.

The chain has TRBV28 and TRBJ2-7; 11 bases line up with TRBD2. This CDR3 is built from 16 residues. Germline V gives CDR1 MDHEN, CDR2 SYDVKM. V shed 8 bases, J shed 6 bases, and the junction held 15 bases outside the gene matches. This CDR3 is CASLPGTSGRWREQYF. The CDR3, as DNA: TGTGCCAGCTTGCCTGGGACTAGCGGCCGATGGCGCGAGCAGTACTTC.

J is TRBJ2-3 and V is TRBV7-2; D is perhaps TRBD2 (5 bases). The CDR3 spans 15 residues. V was pared by 5 bases and J by 1 base, with 13 bases between. CDR1 and CDR2 from the germline V gene are SGHTA and FQGNSA. The CDR3 nucleotides read TGTGCCAGCAGCCAGCTAGTGAGGGGCACAGATACGCAGTATTTT. Translated: CASSQLVRGTDTQYF.

This clone showed up just once. This chain joins TRBV11-2 and TRBJ1-1; unclear D gene. Germline V lookup: CDR1 SGHAT, CDR2 FQNNGV. The CDR3 totals 11 residues. V was shortened by 6 bases and J by 1 base, with 3 bases between the two germline ends. Here the CDR3 DNA reads TGTGCCAGCAGGCGGAACACTGAAGCTTTCTTT. Translating it yields CASRRNTEAFF.

The genes are TRBV6-5 and TRBJ1-1, with a weak D call TRBD1 (6 bases). This CDR3 is 14 amino acids long. V dropped 3 bases and J dropped 2 bases, with 10 bases sitting between them. Germline V lookup: CDR1 MNHEY, CDR2 SVGAGI. The CDR3 DNA reads as TGTGCCAGCAGTTATCAGGGGAGTAACACTGAAGCTTTCTTT. Its translation is CASSYQGSNTEAFF.

V and J are TRBV29-1 and TRBJ2-7; 8 bases fit TRBD1. J lost 7 bases, V lost 4 bases, and 6 bases had no gene match. The CDR3 sequence is 12 residues long. CDR1 and CDR2 (germline): SQVTM, ANQGSEA. The CDR3 is CSVAQGAKEQYF. The CDR3 nucleotides read TGCAGCGTTGCTCAGGGGGCTAAGGAGCAGTACTTC.

J is TRBJ2-4 and V is TRBV5-1; 8 nucleotides match TRBD1. CDR1 and CDR2 from the germline V gene are SGHRS and YFSETQ. CDR3 size: 15 residues. V lost 4 bases, J lost 6 bases, and 9 bases stayed unmatched. CDR3 nucleotide sequence: TGCGCCAGCAGCCTCCAGGGGGCGAGGGGAAACATTCAGTACTTC. This translates into CASSLQGARGNIQYF.

The chain links TRBV10-3 to TRBJ2-2, with 7 bases aligning to TRBD2. The ends lost 6 bases at V and 7 bases at J; junction bases unmatched: 5. Germline CDR1 and CDR2: ENHRY and SYGVKD. The CDR3 loop spans 13 amino acids. CDR3 residues: CAIRQGEGGELFF. In DNA form, the CDR3 reads TGTGCCATCAGACAAGGGGAGGGCGGGGAGCTGTTTTTT.